The rows below give T cell receptor beta chains drawn from one sample of a study of blood T cell repertoires in COVID-19. The data were produced by immunoSEQ multiplex PCR, yet TCRdb's version contains in-frame clones alone and is incomplete. The data hold 220,000 or so clones, with 70% to 85% observed a single time. Sequenced material: PBMCs or T cells enriched from blood (not recorded which). These receptors originate from a woman aged 55-70 years who had recovered from COVID-19. The CDR3 runs from the conserved cysteine through the conserved F or W.

v_call: TRBV30; j_call: TRBJ2-5; cdr3_aa: CAWSDGLRDQETQYF
v_call: TRBV5-1; j_call: TRBJ1-5; cdr3_aa: CASSPTGNQPQHF
v_call: TRBV15; j_call: TRBJ2-7; cdr3_aa: CATSREGSGTKYEQYF
v_call: TRBV7-3; j_call: TRBJ2-1; cdr3_aa: CASTLSRGNEQFF
v_call: TRBV12-2; j_call: TRBJ1-6; cdr3_aa: CASRLTGQPLDKPLHF
v_call: TRBV11-2; j_call: TRBJ2-4; cdr3_aa: CASSLSGLVNIQYF
v_call: TRBV14; j_call: TRBJ1-2; cdr3_aa: CASSPWVGRGYGYTF
v_call: TRBV6-4; j_call: TRBJ1-2; cdr3_aa: CASSPSGTGVYGYTF
v_call: TRBV7-2; j_call: TRBJ1-6; cdr3_aa: CASSLGDDRGSPLHF
v_call: TRBV3-1/TRBV3-2; j_call: TRBJ2-5; cdr3_aa: CASSPRELATAGYQETQYF
v_call: TRBV11-3; j_call: TRBJ2-5; cdr3_aa: CASSQGTGRETQYF
v_call: TRBV19; j_call: TRBJ1-1; cdr3_aa: CASSLTDRNTEAFF
v_call: TRBV12-3/TRBV12-4; j_call: TRBJ2-1; cdr3_aa: CASSFENEQFF
v_call: TRBV5-1; j_call: TRBJ1-4; cdr3_aa: CASSYEAPNEKLFF
v_call: TRBV2; j_call: TRBJ2-1; cdr3_aa: CASGRGQGHEQFF
v_call: TRBV5-4; j_call: TRBJ2-7; cdr3_aa: CASSLISGIGEQYF
v_call: TRBV7-9; j_call: TRBJ1-1; cdr3_aa: CASSLVQGAHAFF
v_call: TRBV19; j_call: TRBJ1-6; cdr3_aa: CASSMERQFSNSPLHF
v_call: TRBV19; j_call: TRBJ1-4; cdr3_aa: CASSPRREANEKLFF
v_call: TRBV2; j_call: TRBJ1-5; cdr3_aa: CASSDRRNQPQHF
v_call: TRBV7-2; j_call: TRBJ1-6; cdr3_aa: CASSLVVENNSPLHF
v_call: TRBV19; j_call: TRBJ1-1; cdr3_aa: CATLSPGDTEAFF
v_call: TRBV7-2; j_call: TRBJ1-3; cdr3_aa: CASSFPGLGNTIYF
v_call: TRBV10-3; j_call: TRBJ2-7; cdr3_aa: CAISESQGAYEQYF
v_call: TRBV2; j_call: TRBJ1-2; cdr3_aa: CASTLKGTANYGYTF
v_call: TRBV15; j_call: TRBJ1-6; cdr3_aa: CATSRRQGVGSPLHF
v_call: TRBV12-3/TRBV12-4; j_call: TRBJ1-2; cdr3_aa: CASINLGVYGYTF
v_call: TRBV7-9; j_call: TRBJ1-3; cdr3_aa: CASSNPGQLSGNTIYF
v_call: TRBV7-8; j_call: TRBJ2-3; cdr3_aa: CASSLGTGMGTDTQYF
v_call: TRBV30; j_call: TRBJ2-1; cdr3_aa: CAWSIGGVQFF
v_call: TRBV7-8; j_call: TRBJ2-2; cdr3_aa: CAYWEGGTNTGELFF
v_call: TRBV6-5; j_call: TRBJ2-7; cdr3_aa: CASSKDRMSSYEQYF
v_call: TRBV10-3; j_call: TRBJ2-1; cdr3_aa: CAIRGPGLDNEQFF
v_call: TRBV7-2; j_call: TRBJ2-5; cdr3_aa: CASSYLGETQYF
v_call: TRBV7-2; j_call: TRBJ1-3; cdr3_aa: CASSLSQPSSGNTIYF
v_call: TRBV27; j_call: TRBJ2-7; cdr3_aa: CASKSRAAGQGGRLEQYF
v_call: TRBV19; j_call: TRBJ2-1; cdr3_aa: CASSPFSYNEQFF
v_call: TRBV5-4; j_call: TRBJ2-5; cdr3_aa: CASSSRQGLNQETQYF
v_call: TRBV28; j_call: TRBJ2-1; cdr3_aa: CASSPPGLAGPQQFF
v_call: TRBV6-1; j_call: TRBJ2-5; cdr3_aa: CASSEAGGQVQETQYF
v_call: TRBV12-3/TRBV12-4; j_call: TRBJ2-7; cdr3_aa: CASSRGPYEQYF
v_call: TRBV20-1; j_call: TRBJ1-2; cdr3_aa: CSASLQGDYTF
v_call: TRBV5-5; j_call: TRBJ1-6; cdr3_aa: CASGGQDDSPLHF
v_call: TRBV19; j_call: TRBJ2-7; cdr3_aa: CASSIQTKVYEQYF
v_call: TRBV27; j_call: TRBJ2-1; cdr3_aa: CASSTGTSGIYNEQFF
v_call: TRBV6-2/TRBV6-3; j_call: TRBJ2-7; cdr3_aa: CASSYLGTDPYTYEQYF
v_call: TRBV6-6; j_call: TRBJ2-1; cdr3_aa: CASSVAGTGDNEQFF
v_call: TRBV15; j_call: TRBJ2-5; cdr3_aa: CATSRPGLAEQETQYF
v_call: TRBV18; j_call: TRBJ1-2; cdr3_aa: CASSPTGKINYGYTF
v_call: TRBV27; j_call: TRBJ1-2; cdr3_aa: CASSARGQGKHTF
v_call: TRBV4-1; j_call: TRBJ2-4; cdr3_aa: CASSHDRAGAKNIQYF
v_call: TRBV28; j_call: TRBJ1-1; cdr3_aa: CASSPGGEVGTEAFF
v_call: TRBV5-1; j_call: TRBJ1-4; cdr3_aa: CASRGAGTADEKLFF
v_call: TRBV9; j_call: TRBJ1-4; cdr3_aa: CASSVADSEKLFF
v_call: TRBV19; j_call: TRBJ2-7; cdr3_aa: CASSIFHGTSGRHEQYF